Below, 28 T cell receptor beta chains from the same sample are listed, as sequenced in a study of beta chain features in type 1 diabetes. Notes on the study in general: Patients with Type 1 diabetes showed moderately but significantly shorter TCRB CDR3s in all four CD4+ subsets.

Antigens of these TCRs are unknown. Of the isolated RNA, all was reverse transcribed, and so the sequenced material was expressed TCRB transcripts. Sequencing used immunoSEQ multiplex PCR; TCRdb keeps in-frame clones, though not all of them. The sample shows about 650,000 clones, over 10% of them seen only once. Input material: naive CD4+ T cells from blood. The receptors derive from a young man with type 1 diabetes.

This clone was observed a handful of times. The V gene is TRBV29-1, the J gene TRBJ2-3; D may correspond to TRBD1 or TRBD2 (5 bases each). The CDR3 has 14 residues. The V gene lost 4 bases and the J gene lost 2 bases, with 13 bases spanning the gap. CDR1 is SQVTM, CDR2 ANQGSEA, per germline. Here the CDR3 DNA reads TGCAGCGTTGGGGTCCGGGGCCCCACAGATACGCAGTATTTT. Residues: CSVGVRGPTDTQYF.

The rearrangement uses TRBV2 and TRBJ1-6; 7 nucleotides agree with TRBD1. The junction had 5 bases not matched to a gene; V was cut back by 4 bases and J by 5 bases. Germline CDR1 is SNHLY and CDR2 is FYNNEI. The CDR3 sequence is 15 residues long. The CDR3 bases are TGTGCCAGCAGTGTTGGGACAGCAGATAATTCACCCCTCCACTTT. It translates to CASSVGTADNSPLHF.

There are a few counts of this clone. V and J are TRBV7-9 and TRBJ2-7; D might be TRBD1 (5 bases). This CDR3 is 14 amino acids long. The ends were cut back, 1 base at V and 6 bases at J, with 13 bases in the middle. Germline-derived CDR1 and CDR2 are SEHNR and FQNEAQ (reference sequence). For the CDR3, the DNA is TGTGCCAGCAGCTTAGTCCAGGGTTCCCGCGAGCAGTACTTC. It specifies CASSLVQGSREQYF. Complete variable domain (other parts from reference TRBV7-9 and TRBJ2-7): DTGVSQNPRHKITKRGQNVTFRCDPISEHNRLYWYRQTLGQGPEFLTYFQNEAQLEKSRLLSDRFSAERPKGSFSTLEIQRTEQGDSAMYLCASSLVQGSREQYFGPGTRLTVT.

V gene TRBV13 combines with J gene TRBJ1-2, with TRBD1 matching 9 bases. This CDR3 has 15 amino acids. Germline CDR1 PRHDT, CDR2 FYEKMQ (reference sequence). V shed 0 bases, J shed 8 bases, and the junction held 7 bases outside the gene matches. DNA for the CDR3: TGTGCCAGCAGCTTAGGTCCTGGGACAGGGATAGGCTACACCTTC. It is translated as CASSLGPGTGIGYTF.

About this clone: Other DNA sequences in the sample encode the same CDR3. The CDR3 nucleotides read TGTGCCAGCATGGGCGCAGATACGCAGTATTTT. This sequence encodes CASMGADTQYF. This chain joins TRBV6-5 and TRBJ2-3; D gene ambiguous. CDR3 length: 11 amino acids. Trimming pared 7 bases from V and 4 bases from J, leaving 6 bases between. CDR1 and CDR2 from the germline V gene are MNHEY and SVGAGI.

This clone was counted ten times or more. The CDR3 is CASKPETGRYGYTF. CDR3 DNA sequence: TGTGCCAGTAAGCCCGAGACAGGCCGCTATGGCTACACCTTC. The chain is built from TRBV2 and TRBJ1-2, with D tentatively TRBD1 (6 bases). Germline assignment: CDR1 SNHLY and CDR2 FYNNEI. The ends were cut back, 9 bases at V and 4 bases at J, with 18 bases in the middle. The CDR3 is made up of 14 amino acids.

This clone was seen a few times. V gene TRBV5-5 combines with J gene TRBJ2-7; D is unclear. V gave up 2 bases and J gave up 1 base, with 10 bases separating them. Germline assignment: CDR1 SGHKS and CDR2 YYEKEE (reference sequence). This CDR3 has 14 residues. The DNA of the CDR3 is TGTGCCAGCAGCTTTCAAGTGATATCCTACGAGCAGTACTTC. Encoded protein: CASSFQVISYEQYF.

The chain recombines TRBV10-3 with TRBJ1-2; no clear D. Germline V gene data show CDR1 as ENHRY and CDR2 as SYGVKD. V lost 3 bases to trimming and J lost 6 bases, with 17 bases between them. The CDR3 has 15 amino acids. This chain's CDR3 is CAISEYVSVFDGYTF. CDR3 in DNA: TGTGCCATCAGTGAATACGTGAGCGTTTTTGATGGCTACACCTTC.

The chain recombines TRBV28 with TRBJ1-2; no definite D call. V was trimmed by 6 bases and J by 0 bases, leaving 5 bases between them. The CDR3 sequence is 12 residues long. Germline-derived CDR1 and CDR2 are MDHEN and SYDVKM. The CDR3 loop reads CASSTTNYGYTF. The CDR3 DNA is TGTGCCAGCAGCACCACTAACTATGGCTACACCTTC.

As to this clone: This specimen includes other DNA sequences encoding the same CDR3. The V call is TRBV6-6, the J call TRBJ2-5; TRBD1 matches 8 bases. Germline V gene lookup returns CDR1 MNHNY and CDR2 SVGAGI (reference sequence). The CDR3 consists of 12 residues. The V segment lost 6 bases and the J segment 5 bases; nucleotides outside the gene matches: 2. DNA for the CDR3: TGTGCCAGCAGCCGACAGGGGGAGACCCAGTACTTC. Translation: CASSRQGETQYF.

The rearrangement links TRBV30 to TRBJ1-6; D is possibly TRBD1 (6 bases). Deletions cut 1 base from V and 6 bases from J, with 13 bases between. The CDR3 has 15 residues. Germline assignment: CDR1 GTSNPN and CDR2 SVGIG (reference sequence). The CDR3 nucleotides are TGTGCCTGGAGTGCTTGGCAGGGGTTTAATTCACCCCTCCACTTT. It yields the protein CAWSAWQGFNSPLHF.

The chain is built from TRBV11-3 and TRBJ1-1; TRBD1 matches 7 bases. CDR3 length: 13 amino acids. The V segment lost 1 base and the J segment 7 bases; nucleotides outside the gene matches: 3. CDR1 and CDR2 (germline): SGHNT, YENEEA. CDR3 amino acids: CASSLARDSEAFF. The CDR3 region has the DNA TGTGCCAGCAGCTTAGCCCGGGACAGTGAAGCTTTCTTT.

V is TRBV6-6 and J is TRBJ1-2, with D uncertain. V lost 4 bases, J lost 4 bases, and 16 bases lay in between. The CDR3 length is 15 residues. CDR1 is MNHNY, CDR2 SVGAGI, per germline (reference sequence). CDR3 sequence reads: CASSSQGSGSYGYTF. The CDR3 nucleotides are TGTGCCAGCAGTTCCCAAGGGAGTGGGAGCTATGGCTACACCTTC.

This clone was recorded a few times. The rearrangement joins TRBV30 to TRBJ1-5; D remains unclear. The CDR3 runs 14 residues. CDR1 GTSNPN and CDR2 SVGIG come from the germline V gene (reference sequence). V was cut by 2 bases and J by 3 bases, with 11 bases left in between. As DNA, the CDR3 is TGTGCCTGGAGTTTTGACGGCTTCAATCAGCCCCAGCATTTT. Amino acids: CAWSFDGFNQPQHF.

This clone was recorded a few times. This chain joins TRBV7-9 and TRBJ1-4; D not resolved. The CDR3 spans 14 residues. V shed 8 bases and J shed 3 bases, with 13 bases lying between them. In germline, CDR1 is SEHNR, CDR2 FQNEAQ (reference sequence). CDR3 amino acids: CASGPRSPNEKLFF. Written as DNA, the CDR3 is TGTGCCAGCGGCCCAAGGAGTCCTAATGAAAAACTGTTTTTT.

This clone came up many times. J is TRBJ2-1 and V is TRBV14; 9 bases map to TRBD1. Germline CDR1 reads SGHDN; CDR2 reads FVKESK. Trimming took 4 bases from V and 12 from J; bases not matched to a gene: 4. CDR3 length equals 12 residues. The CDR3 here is CASSPDRGRQFF. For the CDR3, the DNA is TGTGCCAGCAGCCCGGACAGGGGACGGCAGTTCTTC.

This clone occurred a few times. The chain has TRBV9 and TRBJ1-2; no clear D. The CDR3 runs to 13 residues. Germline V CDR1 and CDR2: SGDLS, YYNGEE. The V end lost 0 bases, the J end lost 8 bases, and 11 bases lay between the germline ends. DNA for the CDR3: TGTGCCAGCAGCGTAGAGATTCAGGCGGGCTACACCTTC. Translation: CASSVEIQAGYTF. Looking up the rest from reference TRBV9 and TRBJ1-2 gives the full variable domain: DSGVTQTPKHLITATGQRVTLRCSPRSGDLSVYWYQQSLDQGLQFLIQYYNGEERAKGNILERFSAQQFPDLHSELNLSSLELGDSALYFCASSVEIQAGYTFGSGTRLTVV.

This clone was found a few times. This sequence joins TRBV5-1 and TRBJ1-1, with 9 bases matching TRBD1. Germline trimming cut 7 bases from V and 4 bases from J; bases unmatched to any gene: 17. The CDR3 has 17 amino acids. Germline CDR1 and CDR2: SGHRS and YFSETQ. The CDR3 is CASRTDRGNLRTTEAFF. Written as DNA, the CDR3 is TGCGCCAGCCGCACGGACAGGGGCAACTTACGTACCACTGAAGCTTTCTTT.

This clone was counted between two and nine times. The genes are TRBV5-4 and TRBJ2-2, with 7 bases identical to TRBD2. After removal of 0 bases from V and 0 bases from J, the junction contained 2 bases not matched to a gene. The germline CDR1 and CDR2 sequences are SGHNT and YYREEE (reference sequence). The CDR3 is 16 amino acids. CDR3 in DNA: TGTGCCAGCAGCTTGGGAGCGGGGACGAACACCGGGGAGCTGTTTTTT. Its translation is CASSLGAGTNTGELFF.

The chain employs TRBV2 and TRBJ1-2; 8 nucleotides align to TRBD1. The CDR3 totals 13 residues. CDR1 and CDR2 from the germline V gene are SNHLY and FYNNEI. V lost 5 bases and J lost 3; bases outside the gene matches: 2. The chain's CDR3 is CASSPQGDYGYTF. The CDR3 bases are TGTGCCAGCAGTCCACAGGGGGACTATGGCTACACCTTC.

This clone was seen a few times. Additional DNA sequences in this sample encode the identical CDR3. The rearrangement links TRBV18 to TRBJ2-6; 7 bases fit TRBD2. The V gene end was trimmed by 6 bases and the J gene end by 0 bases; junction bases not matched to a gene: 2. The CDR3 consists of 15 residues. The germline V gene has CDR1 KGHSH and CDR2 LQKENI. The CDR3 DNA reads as TGTGCCAGCTCGCCGGGGGGCTCTGGGGCCAACGTCCTGACTTTC. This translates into CASSPGGSGANVLTF.

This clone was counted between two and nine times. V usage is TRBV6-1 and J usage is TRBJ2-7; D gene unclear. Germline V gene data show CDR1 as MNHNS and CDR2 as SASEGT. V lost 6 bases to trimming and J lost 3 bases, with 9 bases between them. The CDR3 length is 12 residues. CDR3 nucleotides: TGTGCCAGCAGGAACCCCTACTACGAGCAGTACTTC. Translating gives CASRNPYYEQYF.

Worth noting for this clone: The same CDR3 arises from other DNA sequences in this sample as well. In DNA form, the CDR3 reads TGTGCCAGCAGCCGGGACAGGGGGGCCTACGAGCAGTACTTC. This encodes CASSRDRGAYEQYF. The chain combines TRBV6-5 with TRBJ2-7, with 11 bases lining up with TRBD1. Germline values: CDR1 MNHEY, CDR2 SVGAGI. Trimming took 6 bases from V and 2 from J; bases not matched to a gene: 3. The CDR3 runs 14 residues.

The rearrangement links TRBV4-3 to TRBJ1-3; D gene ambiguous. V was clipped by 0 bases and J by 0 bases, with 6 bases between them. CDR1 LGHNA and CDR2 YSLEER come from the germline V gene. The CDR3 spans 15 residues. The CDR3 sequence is CASSQDLGSGNTIYF. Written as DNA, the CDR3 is TGCGCCAGCAGCCAAGATTTGGGCTCTGGAAACACCATATATTTT.

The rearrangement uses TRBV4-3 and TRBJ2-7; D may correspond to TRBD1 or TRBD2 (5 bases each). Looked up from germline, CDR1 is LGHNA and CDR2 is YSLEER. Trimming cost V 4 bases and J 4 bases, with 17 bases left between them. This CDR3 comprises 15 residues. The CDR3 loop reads CASSRTEGSGYEQYF. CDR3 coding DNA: TGCGCCAGCAGCCGTACTGAGGGGAGTGGTTACGAGCAGTACTTC.

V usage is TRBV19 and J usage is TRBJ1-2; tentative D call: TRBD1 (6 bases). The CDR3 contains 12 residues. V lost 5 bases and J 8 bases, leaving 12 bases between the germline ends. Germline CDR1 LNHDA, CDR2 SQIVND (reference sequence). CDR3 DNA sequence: TGTGCCAGTAGTGAGGGGGATCGAGGCTACACCTTC. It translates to CASSEGDRGYTF.

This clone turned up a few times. Here the CDR3 reads CAISETAGGRNEQFF. CDR3 DNA: TGTGCCATCAGTGAGACGGCAGGGGGGAGGAATGAGCAGTTCTTC. V and J are TRBV10-3 and TRBJ2-1; a weak D match, TRBD1 (7 bases). V was cut by 2 bases and J by 7 bases, with 15 bases left in between. This CDR3 is 15 amino acids long. The germline V gene encodes CDR1 ENHRY and CDR2 SYGVKD.

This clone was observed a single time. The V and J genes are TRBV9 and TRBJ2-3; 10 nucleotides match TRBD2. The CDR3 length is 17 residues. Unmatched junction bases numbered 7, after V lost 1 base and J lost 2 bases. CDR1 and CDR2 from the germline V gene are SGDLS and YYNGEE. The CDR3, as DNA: TGTGCCAGCAGCGTAAGTCAAGCGGGGGGGATCACAGATACGCAGTATTTT. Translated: CASSVSQAGGITDTQYF. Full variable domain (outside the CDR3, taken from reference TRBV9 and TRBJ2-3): DSGVTQTPKHLITATGQRVTLRCSPRSGDLSVYWYQQSLDQGLQFLIQYYNGEERAKGNILERFSAQQFPDLHSELNLSSLELGDSALYFCASSVSQAGGITDTQYFGPGTRLTVL.